The rows below give T cell receptor beta chains drawn from one sample of a study of cytomegalovirus exposure and HLA in healthy donors. Generated by immunoSEQ multiplex PCR, the TCRdb table keeps only in-frame clones and is missing some. The repertoire consists of about 200,000 clones, with 75% to 90% occurring once and the leading ten covering 1.3%. Specimen: PBMCs. The origin of the receptors is a man between 25 and 39 years old in good health and CMV-seronegative. Both conserved end residues are part of each CDR3. D genes are given only for firm matches. Rows give clone size only sometimes, using once, few, many, or a class for an expanded clone.

TRBJ2-7,TRBD1,TRBV4-1,-,CASSPVRTGVREQYF,TGCGCCAGCAGCCCAGTACGAACAGGGGTCCGCGAGCAGTACTTC
TRBJ1-3,-,TRBV7-9,-,CASSLAPGVGNTIYF,TGTGCCAGCAGCTTAGCGCCGGGAGTCGGGAACACCATATATTTT
TRBJ2-1,TRBD1,TRBV18,-,CASSHDRAGNEQFF,TGTGCCAGCTCACACGACAGGGCGGGCAATGAGCAGTTCTTC
TRBJ2-7,-,TRBV7-6,few,CASSHGGAGDYEQYF,TGTGCCAGCAGCCATGGAGGAGCGGGCGATTACGAGCAGTACTTC
TRBJ1-4,TRBD1,TRBV11-2,once,CASSFYRTGGEKLFF,TGTGCCAGCAGCTTTTATAGGACAGGGGGTGAAAAACTGTTTTTT
TRBJ2-7,-,TRBV4-2,-,CASSQGTRGGEQYF,TGTGCCAGCAGCCAAGGAACCCGAGGGGGCGAGCAGTACTTC
TRBJ1-4,TRBD1,TRBV6-5,-,CASGRDRVGEKLFF,TGTGCCAGCGGCCGGGACAGGGTGGGAGAAAAACTGTTTTTT
TRBJ1-2,TRBD1,TRBV7-9,-,CASSSGTGGVYGYTF,TGTGCCAGCAGCTCCGGGACAGGGGGCGTCTATGGCTACACCTTC
TRBJ2-1,-,TRBV28,-,CASSYPGSRAYNEQFF,TGTGCCAGCAGTTACCCCGGGAGTCGGGCCTACAATGAGCAGTTCTTC
TRBJ2-2,TRBD1,TRBV23-1,-,CASSQGTGVGELFF,TGCGCCAGCAGTCAGGGGACAGGGGTCGGGGAGCTGTTTTTT
TRBJ2-1,TRBD2,TRBV10-3,-,CATLAGVDNEQFF,TGTGCCACCCTAGCGGGAGTGGACAATGAGCAGTTCTTC
TRBJ1-2,TRBD1,TRBV4-2,once,CASSPRDRGNYGYTF,TGTGCCAGCAGCCCCCGGGACAGGGGGAACTATGGCTACACCTTC
TRBJ1-2,-,TRBV5-1,-,CASSFGVVGSSYGYTF,TGCGCCAGCAGCTTTGGAGTGGTAGGGAGCTCCTATGGCTACACCTTC
TRBJ1-1,-,TRBV7-2,-,CASSLTLGNTEAFF,TGTGCCAGCAGCTTGACTTTGGGGAACACTGAAGCTTTCTTT
TRBJ2-3,-,TRBV7-9,-,CASTPRDTQYF,TGTGCCAGCACTCCTAGGGATACGCAGTATTTT
TRBJ1-4,-,TRBV2,once,CASAGDIPNEKLFF,TGTGCCAGCGCGGGTGACATCCCTAATGAAAAACTGTTTTTT
TRBJ2-3,-,TRBV27,once,CASRKGAFERDTQYF,TGTGCCAGCAGGAAAGGGGCATTTGAAAGGGATACGCAGTATTTT
TRBJ2-7,-,TRBV7-9,once,CASSLAGLGDYEQYF,TGTGCCAGCAGCTTAGCGGGTTTAGGGGACTACGAGCAGTACTTC
TRBJ1-5,-,TRBV28,-,CASSFGQSRNQPQHF,TGTGCCAGCAGTTTTGGGCAGTCACGCAATCAGCCCCAGCATTTT
TRBJ2-1,TRBD2,TRBV10-3,-,CAISVAGNEQFF,TGTGCCATCAGTGTAGCGGGAAATGAGCAGTTCTTC
TRBJ1-3,-,TRBV7-9,-,CASSLAGAGNTIYF,TGTGCCAGCAGCTTAGCAGGGGCTGGAAACACCATATATTTT
TRBJ2-7,-,TRBV9,-,CASSVGGSLYGRSYEQYF,TGTGCCAGCAGCGTAGGTGGGAGTTTATATGGTCGGTCCTACGAGCAGTACTTC
TRBJ1-4,TRBD1,TRBV7-2,-,CASSANRGANEKLFF,TGTGCCAGCAGCGCCAACAGGGGAGCGAATGAAAAACTGTTTTTT
TRBJ2-5,TRBD2,TRBV18,-,CASSPRGGETQYF,TGTGCCAGCTCACCAAGGGGAGGGGAGACCCAGTACTTC
TRBJ2-3,TRBD1,TRBV5-8,-,CASSSKGTGLYF,TGTGCCAGCAGCTCGAAAGGGACAGGGCTGTATTTT
TRBJ2-7,TRBD2,TRBV15,-,CATSTSGTSGVEQYF,TGTGCCACCAGCACCTCCGGGACTAGCGGGGTTGAGCAGTACTTC
TRBJ2-1,TRBD2,TRBV7-9,-,CASSLRRGAHNEQFF,TGTGCCAGCAGCTTGAGGCGGGGGGCTCACAATGAGCAGTTCTTC
TRBJ1-1,-,TRBV28,-,CASSFLVRRDGNMNTEAFF,TGTGCCAGCAGTTTTTTAGTCAGGAGGGACGGCAACATGAACACTGAAGCTTTCTTT
TRBJ2-6,-,TRBV28,-,CASSIRVSGANVLTF,TGTGCCAGCAGTATCAGGGTTTCTGGGGCCAACGTCCTGACTTTC
TRBJ1-2,TRBD1,TRBV6-5,-,CATSLRGDYGYTF,TGTGCCACCTCCCTCAGGGGGGACTATGGCTACACCTTC
TRBJ1-1,TRBD1,TRBV28,-,CASSSRDRASVTNTEAFF,TGTGCCAGCAGTTCCCGGGACAGGGCTTCTGTAACGAACACTGAAGCTTTCTTT
TRBJ2-5,-,TRBV7-2,-,CASSPRVTQETQYF,TGTGCCAGCAGCCCACGGGTCACCCAAGAGACCCAGTACTTC
TRBJ2-7,-,TRBV4-1,few,CASSQASSYEQYF,TGCGCCAGCAGCCAAGCATCCTCCTACGAGCAGTACTTC
TRBJ2-1,-,TRBV19,-,CASSTRGAGFNEQFF,TGTGCCAGTAGTACCCGTGGAGCGGGTTTCAATGAGCAGTTCTTC
TRBJ2-2,-,TRBV6-6,-,CASSYSNPGGPGELFF,TGTGCCAGCAGTTACTCGAACCCAGGGGGGCCCGGGGAGCTGTTTTTT
TRBJ1-1,TRBD1,TRBV7-2,-,CASSSRDRGSEAFF,TGTGCCAGCAGCTCCCGGGACAGGGGTTCTGAAGCTTTCTTT
TRBJ1-4,TRBD1,TRBV5-6,-,CASSWRTGTLEKLFF,TGTGCCAGCAGCTGGAGGACAGGGACTTTGGAAAAACTGTTTTTT
TRBJ1-2,TRBD1,TRBV6-5,-,CASSETGGDGYTF,TGTGCCAGCAGTGAGACAGGGGGCGATGGCTACACCTTC
TRBJ2-5,TRBD2,TRBV14,-,CASSQLRAGEQYF,TGTGCCAGCAGCCAACTCAGGGCGGGGGAGCAGTACTTC
TRBJ2-7,-,TRBV4-1,once,CASSQEGGQRTYEQYF,TGCGCCAGCAGCCAAGAGGGCGGGCAAAGGACCTACGAGCAGTACTTC
TRBJ1-1,-,TRBV6-5,-,CASSYEGGTEAFF,TGTGCCAGCAGTTACGAGGGTGGCACTGAAGCTTTCTTT
TRBJ1-4,-,TRBV9,few,CASSPRTDRGQKLFF,TGTGCCAGCAGCCCGCGAACCGACCGGGGTCAAAAACTGTTTTTT
TRBJ2-5,-,TRBV6-1,-,CASSVGAVTQYF,TGTGCCAGCAGTGTTGGGGCCGTGACCCAGTACTTC